One sample yielded the 6 T cell receptor beta chains listed below, sequenced in a study of cytomegalovirus exposure and HLA in healthy donors. Libraries were prepared by immunoSEQ multiplex PCR; TCRdb keeps only in-frame clonotypes and omits some of them. This sample has 60,000 or so clones, with about 90% found just once. Specimen: PBMCs. The receptors here all came from a woman aged 18 to 35 in good health and CMV-seronegative.

This chain connects TRBV30 to TRBJ1-5, with 7 bases matching TRBD1. This CDR3 is built from 14 residues. The germline gives CDR1 GTSNPN, CDR2 SVGIG (reference sequence). V was clipped by 0 bases and J by 7 bases; unmatched bases: 6. CDR3 nucleotides: TGTGCCTGGAGTGTTGGACAGGTCACCCAGCCCCAGCATTTT. It codes for CAWSVGQVTQPQHF.

The chain has TRBV19 and TRBJ2-7; tentatively, D is TRBD1 (6 bases). With 2 bases removed from V and 6 bases from J, the gap between germline ends came to 14 bases. This CDR3 spans 14 amino acids. The germline gives CDR1 LNHDA, CDR2 SQIVND (reference sequence). The CDR3 nucleotides read TGTGCCAGTAGTATAAGACCAGGGGTGGGCGAGCAGTACTTC. Its translation: CASSIRPGVGEQYF.

The CDR3 spells CASTGRTGAQYF. CDR3 nucleotide sequence: TGTGCCAGCACCGGGAGGACGGGGGCCCAGTACTTC. The V gene is TRBV7-2, the J gene TRBJ2-5, with 7 bases identical to TRBD2. V was clipped by 7 bases and J by 9 bases; unmatched bases: 8. The CDR3 sequence is 12 residues long. The germline V gene has CDR1 SGHTA and CDR2 FQGNSA.

A single count supports this clone. The V and J genes are TRBV2 and TRBJ2-7; D may be TRBD2 (5 bases). The CDR3 spans 13 residues. CDR1 is SNHLY and CDR2 is FYNNEI in the germline V gene. Trimming removed 7 bases at V and 3 bases at J, with 13 bases between. This CDR3 is CASKGGVVYEQYF. The CDR3 DNA reads as TGTGCCAGCAAAGGAGGAGTTGTCTACGAGCAGTACTTC.

The chain links TRBV11-3 to TRBJ2-3, with D possibly matching TRBD2 (7 bases). V lost 0 bases and J 4 bases, leaving 17 bases between the germline ends. Germline V gives CDR1 SGHNT, CDR2 YENEEA. The CDR3 is 17 residues long. CDR3 nucleotide sequence: TGTGCCAGCAGCTTAGATTCAACGGGGGGCAGTGCAGATACGCAGTATTTT. As protein: CASSLDSTGGSADTQYF.

The chain is built from TRBV6-1 and TRBJ2-3, with 9 bases identical to TRBD2. Trimming cost V 5 bases and J 0 bases; bases outside gene matches: 3. From germline, CDR1 is MNHNS and CDR2 SASEGT. There are 15 residues in the CDR3. CDR3 bases: TGTGCCAGCAGTCAGCTAGCGGGGAGCACAGATACGCAGTATTTT. As protein: CASSQLAGSTDTQYF.